This T cell receptor beta chain was captured by sequencing in a study of blood T cell repertoires in COVID-19 (dated by TCRdb to about 2020). About the study as a whole: The collaborator samples originated in the United States, Italy and Spain and spanned the acute and convalescent phases of COVID-19. The prospective study material was composed of cDNA or gDNA derived from T cells, B-cell-depleted T cells, or PBMCs. Deeply sampled blood TCRbeta repertoires from subjects exposed to, actively infected with, or recovered from COVID-19 were included in the dataset. The repertoires were made available in a free public database intended to serve as a resource for research on the immune response to SARS-CoV-2. The samples were drawn from the first 160 participants of the ongoing ImmuneRACE study and from some 1,300 subjects provided by 6 global collaborators. The sample metadata nearly always contained a de-identified subject ID, COVID-19 status, age in years and sex. Where available, HLA class I and class II types were obtained from metadata supplied by the sample provider rather than from assay-based typing.

A remark on this clone: Its antigen is not yet known. Base qualities are not provided; no much larger clone lies one nucleotide away.

On the study overall, not on this receptor specifically: The amount of clinical and demographic metadata varied by source and participant and was provided uncurated.

Whole blood was collected in K2EDTA tubes by collaborating institutions according to the institutions' own protocols. For TCRbeta analysis, collaborators shipped samples in one of three forms: frozen whole blood, isolated PBMCs, or DNA extracted from either of those sample types. TCRbeta CDR3 regions were amplified from genomic DNA by means of the immunoSEQ Assay, a bias-controlled multiplex PCR. Regarding the original processing steps: Nucleated cell counts per sample were estimated from amplification of reference gene primers within the assay. To quantify the absolute abundance of each unique TCRbeta CDR3 rearrangement, sequence reads were collapsed and filtered. Productive Simpson clonality was computed per sample as the square root of Simpson's diversity index over productive rearrangements. TCRdb provides this immuneACCESS table in a form limited to in-frame rearrangements. Some clones are lacking; in checked studies, under half of them reflect an unresolved V gene, and why the rest are absent is not known. Clonal size and the V and J genes are those of that table, whereas D and trimming came from the DNA. In this sample the table shows roughly 100,000 clones, just over 85% of which occur a single time. About 7.6% of the sample belongs to the ten largest clones.

Based on the germline V gene (reference sequence), the CDR1 and CDR2 sequences are SGHNT and YYREEE. There are 15 amino acids in the CDR3, from cysteine to phenylalanine inclusive. The DNA shown is the 45-base CDR3, in frame from base 1. Germline trimming amounts to 0 bases on V and 10 bases on J, with 11 as the count of junction bases outside the gene matches. The specimen sequenced was peripheral blood. This clonotype originated in a woman in her 70s with acute or convalescent COVID-19. The receptor chain draws on TRBV5-4 and TRBJ1-1; 8 central bases correspond to TRBD1. The base sequence is TGTGCCAGCAGCTTGGTTTCCTCGGGACAGGAACGAGCTTTCTTT. Its protein reads: CASSLVSSGQERAFF.